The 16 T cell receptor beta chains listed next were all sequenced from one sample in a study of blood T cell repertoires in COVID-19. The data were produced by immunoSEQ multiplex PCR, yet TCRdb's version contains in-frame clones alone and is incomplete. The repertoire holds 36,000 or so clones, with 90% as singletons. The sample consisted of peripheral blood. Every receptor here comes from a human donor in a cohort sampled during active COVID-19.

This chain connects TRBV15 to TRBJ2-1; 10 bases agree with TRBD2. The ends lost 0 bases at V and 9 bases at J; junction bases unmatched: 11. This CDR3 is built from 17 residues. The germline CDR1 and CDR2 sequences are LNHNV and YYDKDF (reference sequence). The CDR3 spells CATSRDRLAGVSGEQFF. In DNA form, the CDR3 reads TGTGCCACCAGCAGAGATCGGCTAGCGGGAGTGTCGGGTGAGCAGTTCTTC. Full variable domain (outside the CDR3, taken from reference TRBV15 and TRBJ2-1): DAMVIQNPRYQVTQFGKPVTLSCSQTLNHNVMYWYQQKSSQAPKLLFHYYDKDFNNEADTPDNFQSRRPNTSFCFLDIRSPGLGDTAMYLCATSRDRLAGVSGEQFFGPGTRLTVL.

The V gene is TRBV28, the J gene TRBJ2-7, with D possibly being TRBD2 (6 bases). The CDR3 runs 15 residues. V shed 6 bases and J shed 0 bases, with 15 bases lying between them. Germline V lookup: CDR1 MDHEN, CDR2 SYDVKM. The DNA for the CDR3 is TGTGCCAGCAGCCCCACGGGAGCGCTCTCCTACGAGCAGTACTTC. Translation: CASSPTGALSYEQYF.

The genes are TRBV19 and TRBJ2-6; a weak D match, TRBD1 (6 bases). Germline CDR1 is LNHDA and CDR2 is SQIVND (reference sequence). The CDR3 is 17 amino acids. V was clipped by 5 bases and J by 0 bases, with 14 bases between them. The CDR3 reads CASSPQGLGSGANVLTF. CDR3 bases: TGTGCCAGTAGTCCACAGGGTCTGGGCTCTGGGGCCAACGTCCTGACTTTC.

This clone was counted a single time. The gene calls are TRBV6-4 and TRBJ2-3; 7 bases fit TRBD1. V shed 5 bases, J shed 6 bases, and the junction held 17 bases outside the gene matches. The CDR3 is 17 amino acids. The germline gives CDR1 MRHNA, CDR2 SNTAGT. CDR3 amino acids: CASSTTPHRGVRDTQYF. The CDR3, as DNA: TGTGCCAGCAGTACCACCCCTCACAGGGGAGTCAGGGATACGCAGTATTTT.

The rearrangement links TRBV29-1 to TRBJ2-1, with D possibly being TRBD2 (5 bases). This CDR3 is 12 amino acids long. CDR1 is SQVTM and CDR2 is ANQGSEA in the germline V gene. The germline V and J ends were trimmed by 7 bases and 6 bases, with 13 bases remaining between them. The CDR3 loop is CSGRGWGNEQFF. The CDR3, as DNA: TGCAGCGGTAGAGGGTGGGGCAATGAGCAGTTCTTC.

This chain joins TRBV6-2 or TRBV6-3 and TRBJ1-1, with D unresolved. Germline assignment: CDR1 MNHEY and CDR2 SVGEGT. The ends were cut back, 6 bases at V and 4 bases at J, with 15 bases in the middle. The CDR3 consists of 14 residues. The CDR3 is CASSNYPTRTEAFF. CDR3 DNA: TGTGCCAGCAGCAACTACCCAACCCGCACTGAAGCTTTCTTT.

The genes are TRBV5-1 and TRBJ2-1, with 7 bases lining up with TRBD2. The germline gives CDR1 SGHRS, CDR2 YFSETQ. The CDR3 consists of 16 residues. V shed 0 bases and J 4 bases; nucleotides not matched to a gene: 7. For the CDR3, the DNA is TGCGCCAGCAGCTTGGCCCCTAGCGGACCTTACAATGAGCAGTTCTTC. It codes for CASSLAPSGPYNEQFF.

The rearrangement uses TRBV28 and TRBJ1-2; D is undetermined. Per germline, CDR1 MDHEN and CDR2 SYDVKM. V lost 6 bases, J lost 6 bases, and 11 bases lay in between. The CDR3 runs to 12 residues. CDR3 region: CASSPPRNGYTF. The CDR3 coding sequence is TGTGCCAGCAGCCCCCCGAGGAATGGCTACACCTTC.

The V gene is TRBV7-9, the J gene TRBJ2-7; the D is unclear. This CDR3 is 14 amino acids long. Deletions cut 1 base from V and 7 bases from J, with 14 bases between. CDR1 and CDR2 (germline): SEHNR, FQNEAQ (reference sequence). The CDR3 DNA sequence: TGTGCCAGCAGCTTAGAGGTGGCGGTGAGGGAGCAGTACTTC. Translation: CASSLEVAVREQYF.

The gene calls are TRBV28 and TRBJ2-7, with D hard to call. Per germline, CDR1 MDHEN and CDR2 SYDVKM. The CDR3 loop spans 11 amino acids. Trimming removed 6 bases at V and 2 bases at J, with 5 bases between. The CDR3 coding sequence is TGTGCCAGCAGATCGGCCTACGAGCAGTACTTC. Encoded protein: CASRSAYEQYF.

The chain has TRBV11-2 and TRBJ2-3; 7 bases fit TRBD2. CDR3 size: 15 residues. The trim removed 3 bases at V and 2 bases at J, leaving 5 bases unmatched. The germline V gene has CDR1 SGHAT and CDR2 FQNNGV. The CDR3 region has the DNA TGTGCCAGCAGCTTTGGCGCGGGAGACACAGATACGCAGTATTTT. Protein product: CASSFGAGDTDTQYF.

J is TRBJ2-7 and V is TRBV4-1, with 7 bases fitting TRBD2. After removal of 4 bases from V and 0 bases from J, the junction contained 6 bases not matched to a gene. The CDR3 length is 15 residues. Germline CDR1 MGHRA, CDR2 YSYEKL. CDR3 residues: CASSPDGRSSYEQYF. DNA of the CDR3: TGCGCCAGCAGCCCGGACGGGAGGAGCTCCTACGAGCAGTACTTC.

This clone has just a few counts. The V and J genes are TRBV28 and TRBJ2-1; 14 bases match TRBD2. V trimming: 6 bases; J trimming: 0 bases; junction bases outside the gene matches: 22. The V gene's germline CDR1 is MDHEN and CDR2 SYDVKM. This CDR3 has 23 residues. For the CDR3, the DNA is TGTGCCAGCAGCCTTTTTGACGGGACGGCGGGACTAGCGGGAGCGAACTCCTACAATGAGCAGTTCTTC. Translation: CASSLFDGTAGLAGANSYNEQFF.

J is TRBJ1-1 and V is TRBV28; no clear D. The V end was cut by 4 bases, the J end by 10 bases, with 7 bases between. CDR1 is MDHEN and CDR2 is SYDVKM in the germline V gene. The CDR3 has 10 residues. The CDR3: CASSSGRAFF. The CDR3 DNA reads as TGTGCCAGCAGTTCCGGTCGAGCTTTCTTT.

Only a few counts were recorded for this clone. CDR3 sequence reads: CAWTLGTGGYEKLFF. As DNA, the CDR3 is TGTGCCTGGACCCTCGGGACAGGGGGATATGAAAAACTGTTTTTT. The chain couples TRBV30 to TRBJ1-4; 11 positions agree with TRBD1. Germline trimming cut 4 bases from V and 6 bases from J; bases unmatched to any gene: 7. The CDR3 is 15 amino acids. The germline gives CDR1 GTSNPN, CDR2 SVGIG (reference sequence).

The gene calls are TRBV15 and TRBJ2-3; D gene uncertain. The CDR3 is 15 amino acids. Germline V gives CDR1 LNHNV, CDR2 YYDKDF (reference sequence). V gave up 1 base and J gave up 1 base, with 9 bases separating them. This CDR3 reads CATSRGGGRTDTQYF. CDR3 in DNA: TGTGCCACCAGCAGAGGAGGCGGCCGCACAGATACGCAGTATTTT.